This record concerns one T cell receptor (beta chain) sequence. Using immunoSEQ multiplex PCR, the repertoire was profiled, and TCRdb retains in-frame clones only, with some absent. Of 25,000 to 30,000 clones in the sample, about 89% were seen once. The entry originates in a study of T cell changes during pregnancy in multiple sclerosis. CDR3 size: 13 residues. Germline V lookup: CDR1 MDHEN, CDR2 SYDVKM. Trimming left V 6 bases short and J 4 bases short, with 13 bases between. The chain joins TRBV28 to TRBJ2-7, with D uncertain. The specimen comprised CD4+ T cells from peripheral blood mononuclear cells, sampled in the first trimester of pregnancy. The clonotype comes from a female donor in good health, enrolled as a control in a pregnancy study. CDR3 bases: TGTGCCAGCAGCCCGGTCCCCGGGTACGAGCAGTACTTC. Translated: CASSPVPGYEQYF.